One and the same sample provided the 7 T cell receptor beta chains below, sequenced in a study of T cells in Graves' hyperthyroidism and ophthalmopathy. Amplification of TCR beta CDR3 regions was performed using RNA transcripts as template. First-round RT-PCR with HTBI primers amplified the TCR CDR3 region. Via MiXCR, TCRdb re-called the multiplex PCR reads, giving one row per CDR3 protein. The data show hundreds of thousands of distinct CDR3 sequences, roughly 15% seen once. Sequenced sample: blood. The receptors originated from a woman between 50 and 59 years old with Graves' ophthalmopathy.

This clonotype was observed at least ten times. The chain uses TRBV12-3 or TRBV12-4 and TRBJ2-5; 9 positions match TRBD1. The CDR3 length is 16 residues. Trimming cost V 3 bases and J 5 bases; bases outside gene matches: 10. Written as DNA, the CDR3 is TGTGCCAGCAGTTTTCGTAGGACAGGGGTGGGCGAGACCCAGTACTTC. Its protein product is CASSFRRTGVGETQYF.

This clonotype was seen a few times. The chain is built from TRBV6-5 and TRBJ1-3; no clear D. The germline V gene has CDR1 MNHEY and CDR2 SVGAGI. V was trimmed by 2 bases and J by 2 bases, leaving 16 bases between them. The CDR3 totals 17 residues. CDR3 amino acids: CASSYTKQFAPGNTIYF. The CDR3, as DNA: TGTGCCAGCAGTTACACGAAGCAATTCGCACCTGGAAACACCATATATTTT.

This clonotype was picked up many times. The chain recombines TRBV6-2 or TRBV6-3 with TRBJ1-2, with D uncertain. This CDR3 contains 14 residues. V lost 10 bases and J 4 bases, leaving 19 bases between the germline ends. The germline CDR1 and CDR2 sequences are MNHEY and SVGEGT. The chain's CDR3 is CATCDRVGSYGYTF. The CDR3 nucleotides read TGTGCCACCTGCGACCGAGTCGGCTCCTATGGCTACACCTTC.

This clonotype was recorded many times. The chain combines TRBV20-1 with TRBJ1-2, with D possibly TRBD1 on 6 matching bases. Trimming took off 3 bases at V and 3 bases at J, with 17 bases between the two ends. From germline, CDR1 is DFQATT and CDR2 SNEGSKA (reference sequence). The CDR3 length is 15 residues. This chain's CDR3 is CSARKTGIDYYGYTF. In DNA form, the CDR3 reads TGCAGTGCTAGGAAGACAGGAATCGATTACTATGGCTACACCTTC.

Many counts were recorded for this clonotype. The rearrangement links TRBV7-3 to TRBJ2-1, with D perhaps TRBD1 (5 bases). V was pared by 3 bases and J by 5 bases, with 17 bases between. The CDR3 extends over 16 amino acids. Per germline, CDR1 SGHTA and CDR2 FQGTGA. The CDR3 nucleotides read TGTGCCAGCAGCTTTACTTCTGGGGCCGAAAACAATGAGCAGTTCTTC. Encoded protein: CASSFTSGAENNEQFF.

In the case of this clonotype: A much larger clone lies one base from this, so it may be a read error. The chain uses TRBV7-2 and TRBJ2-3; D gene uncertain. Trimming cost V 2 bases and J 5 bases, with 14 bases left between them. Germline CDR1 reads SGHTA; CDR2 reads FQGNSA. The CDR3 spans 15 residues. In nucleotides, the CDR3 is TGTGCCAGCAGCTTAATAGTTACGACGAAAGATACGCAGTATTTT. Protein sequence: CASSLIVTTKDTQYF.

The chain has TRBV7-9 and TRBJ2-2; no clear D. The ends were cut back, 6 bases at V and 5 bases at J, with 16 bases in the middle. This CDR3 is built from 15 residues. Germline V gene data show CDR1 as SEHNR and CDR2 as FQNEAQ (reference sequence). The CDR3 protein is CASSRWQERTGELFF. The CDR3 coding sequence is TGTGCCAGCAGTCGATGGCAGGAGAGAACCGGGGAGCTGTTTTTT.